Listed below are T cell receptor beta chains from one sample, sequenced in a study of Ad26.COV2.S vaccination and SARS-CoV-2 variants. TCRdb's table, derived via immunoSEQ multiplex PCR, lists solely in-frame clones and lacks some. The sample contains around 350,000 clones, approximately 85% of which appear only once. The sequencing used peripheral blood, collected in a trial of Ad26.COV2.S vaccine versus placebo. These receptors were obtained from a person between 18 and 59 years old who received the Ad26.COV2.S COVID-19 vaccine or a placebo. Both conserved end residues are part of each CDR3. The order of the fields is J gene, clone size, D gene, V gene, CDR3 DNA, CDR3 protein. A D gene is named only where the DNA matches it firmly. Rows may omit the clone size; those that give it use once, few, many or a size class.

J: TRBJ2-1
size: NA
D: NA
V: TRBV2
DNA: TGTGCCAGCAGGGATACCGATCTAGCGAAATACAATGAGCAGTTCTTC
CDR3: CASRDTDLAKYNEQFF

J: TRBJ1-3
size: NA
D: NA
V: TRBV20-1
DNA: TGCAGTGCTAGTACGGGCTTGGCTGGAAACACCATATATTTT
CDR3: CSASTGLAGNTIYF

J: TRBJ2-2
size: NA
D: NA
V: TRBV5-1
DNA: TGCGCCAGCAGCTTGGCACTGAGTATCCCGCAGCCCGGGGAGCTGTTTTTT
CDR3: CASSLALSIPQPGELFF

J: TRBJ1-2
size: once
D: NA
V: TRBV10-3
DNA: TGTGCCATCAGTGAGTCTACAGGGTCTAATGGCTACACCTTC
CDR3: CAISESTGSNGYTF

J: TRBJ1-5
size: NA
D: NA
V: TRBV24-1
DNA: TGTGCCACCAGTGAGGCAGGCAATCAGCCCCAGCATTTT
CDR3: CATSEAGNQPQHF

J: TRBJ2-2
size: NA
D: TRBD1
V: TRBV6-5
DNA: TGTGCCAGCACCATCGACAGGGACATAAACGGGGAGCTGTTTTTT
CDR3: CASTIDRDINGELFF

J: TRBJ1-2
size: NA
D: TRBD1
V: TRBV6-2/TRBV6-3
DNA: TGTGCCAGCAGTTCGCAAATTGGAGTCCGGGACAGGTTCAACGGCTACACCTTC
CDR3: CASSSQIGVRDRFNGYTF

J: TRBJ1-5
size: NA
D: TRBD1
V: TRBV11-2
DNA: TGTGCCAGCAGCCTGGACAGGAACAATCAGCCCCAGCATTTT
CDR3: CASSLDRNNQPQHF

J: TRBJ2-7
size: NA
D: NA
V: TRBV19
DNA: TGTGCCAGTAGTATACGGTCAGGGACATACTCCTACGAGCAGTACTTC
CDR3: CASSIRSGTYSYEQYF

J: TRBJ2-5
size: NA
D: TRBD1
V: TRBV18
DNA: TGTGCCAGCTCTCATGACAGGGCCTACCAAGAGACCCAGTACTTC
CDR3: CASSHDRAYQETQYF

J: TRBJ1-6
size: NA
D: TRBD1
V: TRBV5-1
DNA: TGCGCCAGCAGCTTTACAGGGGTGGGTAATTCACCCCTCCACTTT
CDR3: CASSFTGVGNSPLHF

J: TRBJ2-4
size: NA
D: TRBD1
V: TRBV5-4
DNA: TGTGCCAGCAGCTTGGGGTCGTCGGGACAGGTGAAAAACATTCAGTACTTC
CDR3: CASSLGSSGQVKNIQYF

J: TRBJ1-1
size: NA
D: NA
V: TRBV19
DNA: TGTGCCAGTACCCCCAGGGAAAATTTTAACACTGAAGCTTTCTTT
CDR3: CASTPRENFNTEAFF

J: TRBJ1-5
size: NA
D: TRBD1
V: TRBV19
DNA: TGTGCCAGTAACAGGGGGCGGGATAGCAATCAGCCCCAGCATTTT
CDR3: CASNRGRDSNQPQHF

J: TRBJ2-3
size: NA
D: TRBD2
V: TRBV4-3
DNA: TGCGCCAGCAGCCAAGAGCCGGGACTAGCGGGTAGCACAGATACGCAGTATTTT
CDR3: CASSQEPGLAGSTDTQYF

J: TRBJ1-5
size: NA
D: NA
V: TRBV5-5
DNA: TGTGCCAGCAGCTTAACAGGGTACAGCCAGCCCCAGCATTTT
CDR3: CASSLTGYSQPQHF

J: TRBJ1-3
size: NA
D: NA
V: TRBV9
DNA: TGTGCCAGCAGCGTAGTAGACGGCGGCACCATATATTTT
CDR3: CASSVVDGGTIYF

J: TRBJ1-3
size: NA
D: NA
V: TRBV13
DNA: TGTGCCAGCAGCTCCCGCGCCAGGGCTTCTAACTCTGGAAACACCATATATTTT
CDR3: CASSSRARASNSGNTIYF

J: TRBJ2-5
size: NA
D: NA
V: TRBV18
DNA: TGTGCCAGCTCACCACCGATGGGGGGAAGTGAGACCCAGTACTTC
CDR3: CASSPPMGGSETQYF

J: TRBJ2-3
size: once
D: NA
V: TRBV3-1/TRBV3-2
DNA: TGTGCCAGCAGCCAACGTGGGGGGGCCGTAGATACGCAGTATTTT
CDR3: CASSQRGGAVDTQYF

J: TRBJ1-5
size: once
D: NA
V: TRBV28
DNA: TGTGCCAGCACTAGGGGGGGGGCCGACAATCAGCCCCAGCATTTT
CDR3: CASTRGGADNQPQHF

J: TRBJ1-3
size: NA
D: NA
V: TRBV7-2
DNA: TGTGCCAGCAGCGGCAGGGTTTCTGGAAACACCATATATTTT
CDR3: CASSGRVSGNTIYF

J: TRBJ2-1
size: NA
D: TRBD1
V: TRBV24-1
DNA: TGTGCCACCACCGGGACAGGGGGATTAGCGGGAGCCAATGAGCAGTTCTTC
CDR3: CATTGTGGLAGANEQFF

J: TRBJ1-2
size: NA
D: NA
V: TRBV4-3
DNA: TGCGCCAGCAGCCAAGATCGAATGAATGGCTACACCTTC
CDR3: CASSQDRMNGYTF

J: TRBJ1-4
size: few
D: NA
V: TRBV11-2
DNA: TGTGCCAGCAGCCGGACCGCCGGAAATGAAAAACTGTTTTTT
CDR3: CASSRTAGNEKLFF

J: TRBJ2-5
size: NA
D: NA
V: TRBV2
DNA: TGTGCCAGCAAAAGGGACCACGGGGCCCAAGAGACCCAGTACTTC
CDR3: CASKRDHGAQETQYF

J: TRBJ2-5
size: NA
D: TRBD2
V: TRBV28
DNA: TGTGCCAGCAGTCACTTCCTAGCGGGAGTAGTGGAGACCCAGTACTTC
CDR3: CASSHFLAGVVETQYF

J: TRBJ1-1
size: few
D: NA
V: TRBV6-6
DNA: TGTGCCAGCAGACCCCCACTGAACACTGAAGCTTTCTTT
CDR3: CASRPPLNTEAFF

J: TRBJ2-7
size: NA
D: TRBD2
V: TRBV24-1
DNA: TGTGCCACCAGTAAGGGCAGCGGGAGTAGGTACGAGCAGTACTTC
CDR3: CATSKGSGSRYEQYF